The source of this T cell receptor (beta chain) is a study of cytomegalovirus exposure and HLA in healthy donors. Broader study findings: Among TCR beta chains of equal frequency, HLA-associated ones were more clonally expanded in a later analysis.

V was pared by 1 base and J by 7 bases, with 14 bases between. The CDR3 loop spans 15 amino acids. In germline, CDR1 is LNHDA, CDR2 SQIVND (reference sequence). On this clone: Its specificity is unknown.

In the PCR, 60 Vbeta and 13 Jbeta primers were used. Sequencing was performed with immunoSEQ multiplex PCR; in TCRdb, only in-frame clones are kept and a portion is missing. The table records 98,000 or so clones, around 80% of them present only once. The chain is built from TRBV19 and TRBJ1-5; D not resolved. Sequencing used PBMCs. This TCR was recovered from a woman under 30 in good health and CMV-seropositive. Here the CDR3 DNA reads TGTGCCAGTAGTATAGCCACACTCGCAGCGCAGCCCCAGCATTTT. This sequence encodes CASSIATLAAQPQHF. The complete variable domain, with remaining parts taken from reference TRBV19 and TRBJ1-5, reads DGGITQSPKYLFRKEGQNVTLSCEQNLNHDAMYWYRQDPGQGLRLIYYSQIVNDFQKGDIAEGYSVSREKKESFPLTVTSAQKNPTAFYLCASSIATLAAQPQHFGDGTRLSIL.